This T cell receptor beta chain was documented in a study of T cell changes during pregnancy in multiple sclerosis. The protocol was immunoSEQ multiplex PCR, while the TCRdb copy is restricted to in-frame clones and leaves out a portion. The sample comprises 7,500 to 9,500 clones, 87% of which are singletons, and roughly 5.2% rests with the top ten. CDR3 size: 16 residues. V trimming: 4 bases; J trimming: 4 bases; junction bases outside the gene matches: 5. Germline lookup yields CDR1 SGDLS and CDR2 YYNGEE. This material consisted of CD8+ T cells from peripheral blood mononuclear cells, taken in the first trimester of pregnancy. This chain uses TRBV9 with TRBJ2-1; 13 nucleotides align to TRBD2. This TCR came from a female donor in good health, enrolled as a control in a pregnancy study. CDR3 nucleotides: TGTGCCAGCAGCCCTAGACTAGCGGGGGGTTACAATGAGCAGTTCTTC. Its protein is CASSPRLAGGYNEQFF. Full variable domain (missing parts from reference TRBV9 and TRBJ2-1): DSGVTQTPKHLITATGQRVTLRCSPRSGDLSVYWYQQSLDQGLQFLIQYYNGEERAKGNILERFSAQQFPDLHSELNLSSLELGDSALYFCASSPRLAGGYNEQFFGPGTRLTVL.